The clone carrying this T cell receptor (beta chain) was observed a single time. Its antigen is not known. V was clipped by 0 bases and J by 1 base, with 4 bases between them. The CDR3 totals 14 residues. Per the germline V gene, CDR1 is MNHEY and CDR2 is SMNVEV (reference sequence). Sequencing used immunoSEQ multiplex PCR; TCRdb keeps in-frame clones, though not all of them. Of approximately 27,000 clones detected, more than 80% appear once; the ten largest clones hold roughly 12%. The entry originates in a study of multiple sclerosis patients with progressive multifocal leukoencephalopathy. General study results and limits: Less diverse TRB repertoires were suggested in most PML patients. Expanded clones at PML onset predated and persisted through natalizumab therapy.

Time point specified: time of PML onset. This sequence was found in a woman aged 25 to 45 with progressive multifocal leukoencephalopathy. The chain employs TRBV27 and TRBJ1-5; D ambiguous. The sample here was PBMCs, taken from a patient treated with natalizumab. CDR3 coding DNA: TGTGCCAGCAGTTTATCACAGAGCAATCAGCCCCAGCATTTT. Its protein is CASSLSQSNQPQHF.